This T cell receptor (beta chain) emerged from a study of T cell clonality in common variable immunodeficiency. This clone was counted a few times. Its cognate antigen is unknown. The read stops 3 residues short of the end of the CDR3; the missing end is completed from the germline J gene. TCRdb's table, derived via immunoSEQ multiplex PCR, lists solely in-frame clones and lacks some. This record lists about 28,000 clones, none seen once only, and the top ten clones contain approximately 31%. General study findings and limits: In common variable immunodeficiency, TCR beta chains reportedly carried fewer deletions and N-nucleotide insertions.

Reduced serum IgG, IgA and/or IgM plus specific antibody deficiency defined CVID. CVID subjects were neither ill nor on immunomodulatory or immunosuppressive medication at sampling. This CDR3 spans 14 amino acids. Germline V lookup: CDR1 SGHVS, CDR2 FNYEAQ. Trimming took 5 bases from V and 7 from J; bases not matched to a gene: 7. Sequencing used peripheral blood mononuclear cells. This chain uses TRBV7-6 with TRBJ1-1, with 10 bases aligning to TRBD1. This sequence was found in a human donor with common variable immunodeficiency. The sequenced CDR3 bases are TGTGCCAGCAGCCTAGGGACAGGGGCTGATGAA. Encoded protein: CASSLGTGADE. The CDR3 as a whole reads CASSLGTGADEAFF. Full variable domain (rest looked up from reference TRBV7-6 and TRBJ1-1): GAGVSQSPRYKVTKRGQDVALRCDPISGHVSLYWYRQALGQGPEFLTYFNYEAQQDKSGLPNDRFSAERPEGSISTLTIQRTEQRDSAMYRCASSLGTGADEAFFGQGTRLTVV.